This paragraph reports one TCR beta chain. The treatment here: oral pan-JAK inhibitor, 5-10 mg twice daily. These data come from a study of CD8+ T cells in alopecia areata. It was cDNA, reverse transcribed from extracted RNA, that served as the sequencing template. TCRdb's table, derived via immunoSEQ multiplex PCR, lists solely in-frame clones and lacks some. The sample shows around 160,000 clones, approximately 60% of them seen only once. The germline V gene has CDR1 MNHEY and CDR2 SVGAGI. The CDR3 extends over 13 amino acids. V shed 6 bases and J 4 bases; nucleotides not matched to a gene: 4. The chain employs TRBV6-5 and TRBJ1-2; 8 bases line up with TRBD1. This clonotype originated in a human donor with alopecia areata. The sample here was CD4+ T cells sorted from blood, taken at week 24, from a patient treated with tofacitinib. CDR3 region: CASSPGGRYGYTF. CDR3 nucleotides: TGTGCCAGCAGCCCAGGGGGCCGCTATGGCTACACCTTC.